This TCR beta chain was sequenced in a study of T-cell memory formation after mild COVID-19. At the level of the study: TCR clusters were mostly donor specific.

TCRdb redid the calling of the 5' RACE reads with MiXCR, one entry per CDR3 protein. The table lists some 350,000 distinct CDR3 sequences, about a sixth of them singletons. The junction had 9 bases not matched to a gene; V was cut back by 5 bases and J by 3 bases. Germline values: CDR1 LGHDT, CDR2 YNNKEL (reference sequence). CDR3 size: 15 residues. This clonotype occurred a few times. The sample was PBMCs or a T cell subset sorted from them (not recorded which). The sequence was collected from a man aged 18 to 35 who had mild COVID-19 (a few samples of this study predate the infection). Cell type and time point are not known. V gene TRBV3-1 combines with J gene TRBJ1-2; 7 nucleotides line up with TRBD1. CDR3 in amino acids: CASSKWDSPDYGYTF. The CDR3 DNA sequence: TGTGCCAGCAGCAAATGGGACAGTCCGGACTATGGCTACACCTTC.